One and the same sample provided the 17 T cell receptor beta chains below, sequenced in a study of T cell responses to AZD1222 COVID-19 vaccine. Profiled with immunoSEQ multiplex PCR; TCRdb holds only in-frame clones, not every one. The profile covers 90,000 to 150,000 clones, with 70% to 90% appearing a single time and 17% taken by the ten largest. The source material was peripheral blood, sampled 28 days after the second AZD1222 dose. The source of these receptors is an adult who received the AZD1222 COVID-19 vaccine.

The chain couples TRBV7-3 to TRBJ2-3, with 13 bases fitting TRBD2. The germline V gene has CDR1 SGHTA and CDR2 FQGTGA. V lost 5 bases and J lost 8; bases outside the gene matches: 13. The CDR3 is 17 amino acids. This CDR3 is CASSPTVGLAGAGTQYF. CDR3 sequence (DNA): TGTGCCAGCAGCCCTACGGTAGGACTAGCGGGAGCTGGTACGCAGTATTTT.

The gene calls are TRBV11-3 and TRBJ2-7, with 7 bases lining up with TRBD1. CDR1 is SGHNT, CDR2 YENEEA, per germline. CDR3 length equals 13 residues. Losses at the gene ends were 6 bases for V and 3 bases for J; bases not matched to a gene: 5. The CDR3 loop reads CASSYRGGYEQYF. The CDR3 bases are TGTGCCAGCAGTTACAGGGGTGGCTACGAGCAGTACTTC.

The chain recombines TRBV6-6 with TRBJ2-3; TRBD2 matches at 10 bases. The trim removed 5 bases at V and 3 bases at J, leaving 8 bases unmatched. This CDR3 is 16 amino acids long. In germline, CDR1 is MNHNY, CDR2 SVGAGI (reference sequence). CDR3 nucleotide sequence: TGTGCCAGCAGTAGGGACCCTAGCGGGAGAACAGATACGCAGTATTTT. Translation: CASSRDPSGRTDTQYF.

The rearrangement joins TRBV9 to TRBJ1-5, with TRBD1 matching over 7 bases. V shed 3 bases, J shed 2 bases, and the junction held 5 bases outside the gene matches. This CDR3 has 15 amino acids. Germline V lookup: CDR1 SGDLS, CDR2 YYNGEE. The CDR3 region is CASSATGDGNQPQHF. CDR3 coding DNA: TGTGCCAGCAGCGCAACAGGGGATGGCAATCAGCCCCAGCATTTT.

The chain joins TRBV3-1 (or the pseudogene TRBV3-2) to TRBJ2-1; perhaps TRBD2 as D (7 bases). The CDR3 consists of 24 residues. Germline loops: CDR1 LGHDT, CDR2 YNNKEL (reference sequence). Trimming took 0 bases from V and 4 from J, leaving 37 bases between them. This CDR3 is CASSQETTGKRFEGEGPRYNEQFF. CDR3 coding DNA: TGTGCCAGCAGCCAAGAAACCACAGGTAAGAGGTTCGAGGGGGAGGGGCCCAGGTACAATGAGCAGTTCTTC.

The chain is built from TRBV5-1 and TRBJ1-1; D unresolved. In germline, CDR1 is SGHRS, CDR2 YFSETQ. Trimming stripped 2 bases from V and 1 base from J, with 9 bases between. The CDR3 runs 14 residues. CDR3 sequence reads: CASSLFVGNTEAFF. The DNA of the CDR3 is TGCGCCAGCAGCTTATTTGTGGGGAACACTGAAGCTTTCTTT.

This chain joins TRBV5-8 and TRBJ1-1; 8 positions match TRBD1. The CDR3 length is 12 residues. After removal of 5 bases from V and 6 bases from J, the junction contained 3 bases not matched to a gene. Germline V gene lookup returns CDR1 SGHTS and CDR2 YDEGEE. CDR3 protein: CASRRTGPEAFF. DNA for the CDR3: TGTGCCAGCAGAAGGACAGGGCCTGAAGCTTTCTTT.

The V gene is TRBV7-6, the J gene TRBJ1-5; D gene ambiguous. Germline V gene sequence: CDR1 SGHVS, CDR2 FNYEAQ. This CDR3 is built from 17 residues. The V and J ends lost 2 bases and 1 base respectively, with 15 bases between them. In DNA, the CDR3 is TGTGCCAGCAGCTTACACCTCTTATTGGACAGCAATCAGCCCCAGCATTTT. It translates to CASSLHLLLDSNQPQHF.

The chain is built from TRBV20-1 and TRBJ2-1, with unresolved D. V was shortened by 3 bases and J by 0 bases, with 9 bases between the two germline ends. The V gene's germline CDR1 is DFQATT and CDR2 SNEGSKA (reference sequence). The CDR3 is made up of 14 amino acids. This CDR3 reads CSASLRSSYNEQFF. Written as DNA, the CDR3 is TGCAGTGCTAGTTTGCGGAGCTCCTACAATGAGCAGTTCTTC.

The CDR3 spells CASRDRVGTGYTF. The CDR3 DNA reads as TGTGCCAGTAGAGACAGGGTGGGAACTGGCTACACCTTC. This chain links TRBV19 with TRBJ1-2; TRBD1 agrees at 7 bases. The CDR3 spans 13 residues. Germline V lookup: CDR1 LNHDA, CDR2 SQIVND (reference sequence). Germline trimming cut 6 bases from V and 7 bases from J; bases unmatched to any gene: 8.

This chain uses TRBV7-2 with TRBJ2-4, with 10 bases fitting TRBD2. The V segment lost 1 base and the J segment 15 bases; nucleotides outside the gene matches: 6. This CDR3 has 13 amino acids. Per germline, CDR1 SGHTA and CDR2 FQGNSA. The chain's CDR3 is CASSLEGTSVSYF. The DNA for the CDR3 is TGTGCCAGCAGCTTAGAAGGGACTAGCGTCTCGTACTTC.

The rearrangement uses TRBV19 and TRBJ1-2, with D possibly being TRBD1 (5 bases). Germline assignment: CDR1 LNHDA and CDR2 SQIVND (reference sequence). The CDR3 loop spans 12 amino acids. Trimming took 3 bases from V and 7 from J, leaving 9 bases between them. CDR3 amino acids: CASSIPQGGYTF. DNA for the CDR3: TGTGCCAGTAGTATTCCGCAGGGTGGCTACACCTTC.

The chain links TRBV29-1 to TRBJ1-1; D unresolved. The CDR3 spans 10 residues. CDR1 and CDR2 from the germline V gene are SQVTM and ANQGSEA. V lost 4 bases to trimming and J lost 3 bases, with 3 bases between them. The CDR3 DNA reads TGCAGCGTTGTGTACACTGAAGCTTTCTTT. Protein: CSVVYTEAFF.

This rearrangement joins TRBV7-3 to TRBJ2-2; D gene unclear. The CDR3 has 13 residues. In germline, CDR1 is SGHTA, CDR2 FQGTGA. V was shortened by 5 bases and J by 6 bases, with 10 bases between the two germline ends. The CDR3 region is CASSPTGPGELFF. The CDR3 DNA reads as TGTGCCAGCAGCCCGACTGGTCCCGGGGAGCTGTTTTTT.

CDR3: CAISGGPYGYTF. The CDR3 DNA is TGTGCCATCAGTGGGGGCCCCTATGGCTACACCTTC. This chain joins TRBV10-3 and TRBJ1-2; the D gene is possibly TRBD1 (5 bases). CDR1 is ENHRY and CDR2 is SYGVKD in the germline V gene. CDR3 length: 12 residues. Trimming took off 4 bases at V and 4 bases at J, with 7 bases between the two ends.

V gene TRBV9 combines with J gene TRBJ1-5, with TRBD1 as a possible D gene (6 bases). The CDR3 spans 14 residues. Germline values: CDR1 SGDLS, CDR2 YYNGEE. V was pared by 3 bases and J by 3 bases, with 10 bases between. CDR3 DNA sequence: TGTGCCAGCAGCGAAGGACAGAACAATCAGCCCCAGCATTTT. Its protein is CASSEGQNNQPQHF.

The rearrangement joins TRBV20-1 to TRBJ1-4, with 10 nucleotides matching TRBD1. In germline, CDR1 is DFQATT, CDR2 SNEGSKA (reference sequence). The J segment lost 7 bases and the V segment lost 7 bases, leaving 0 bases of the junction unmatched. The CDR3 is 11 amino acids. CDR3 protein: CSGTGGEKLFF. Written as DNA, the CDR3 is TGCAGTGGGACAGGGGGTGAAAAACTGTTTTTT.